Each of the 21 T cell receptor beta chains below was sequenced from the same sample in a study of identical twins. Each CDR3 protein is one row after TCRdb ran MiXCR on the 5' RACE reads. The data contain around 1.7 million distinct CDR3 sequences, about 30% of them singletons. Input material: cord blood. These receptors all stem from a newborn girl in good health.

This rearrangement joins TRBV27 to TRBJ1-5; D gene uncertain. The V gene lost 4 bases and the J gene lost 3 bases, with 16 bases spanning the gap. Germline V lookup: CDR1 MNHEY, CDR2 SMNVEV (reference sequence). The CDR3 covers 16 residues. CDR3 in amino acids: CASSSAPGALNQPQHF. In nucleotides, the CDR3 is TGTGCCAGCAGTTCCGCGCCAGGAGCCCTCAATCAGCCCCAGCATTTT.

Turning to this clonotype: A much larger clone lies a single base off, so this may be a read error. The rearrangement links TRBV28 to TRBJ2-7, with D possibly being TRBD1 (5 bases). Trimming pared 7 bases from V and 2 bases from J, leaving 15 bases between. The CDR3 totals 14 residues. Germline loops: CDR1 MDHEN, CDR2 SYDVKM. CDR3 amino acids: CASKTRGRAYEQYF. The CDR3 DNA follows: TGTGCCAGCAAAACAAGGGGAAGGGCCTACGAGCAGTACTTC.

This clonotype was detected only a few times. The rearrangement uses TRBV25-1 and TRBJ2-2; D is unclear. Germline V gene lookup returns CDR1 MGHDK and CDR2 SYGVNS. V gave up 3 bases and J gave up 1 base, with 3 bases separating them. The CDR3 extends over 13 amino acids. CDR3: CASSDGNTGELFF. For the CDR3, the DNA is TGTGCCAGCAGTGATGGGAACACCGGGGAGCTGTTTTTT.

This clonotype occurred a few times. The chain uses TRBV12-3 or TRBV12-4 and TRBJ2-1; tentative D call: TRBD1 (5 bases). The V end was cut by 4 bases, the J end by 4 bases, with 14 bases between. The CDR3 length is 15 residues. CDR3 sequence: CASSWTPISYNEQFF. The CDR3 region has the DNA TGTGCCAGCAGTTGGACACCGATTTCTTACAATGAGCAGTTCTTC.

V and J are TRBV20-1 and TRBJ2-7; D remains ambiguous. The CDR3 sequence is 16 residues long. Germline V CDR1 and CDR2: DFQATT, SNEGSKA (reference sequence). V lost 0 bases, J lost 0 bases, and 15 bases lay in between. The DNA of the CDR3 is TGCAGTGCTAGAGATCCAGGCCGACGGAGCTCCTACGAGCAGTACTTC. This encodes CSARDPGRRSSYEQYF.

The chain carries TRBV6-1 and TRBJ1-5, with D tentatively TRBD1 (5 bases). Germline V gives CDR1 MNHNS, CDR2 SASEGT. The CDR3 has 15 residues. The V end lost 1 base, the J end lost 3 bases, and 10 bases lay between the germline ends. This CDR3 is CASSEVTAHNQPQHF. CDR3 nucleotide sequence: TGTGCCAGCAGTGAAGTGACAGCCCACAATCAGCCCCAGCATTTT.

The chain is built from TRBV20-1 and TRBJ2-3; D is unclear. Germline CDR1 DFQATT, CDR2 SNEGSKA (reference sequence). Deletions cut 6 bases from V and 3 bases from J, with 13 bases between. CDR3 size: 13 residues. CDR3 sequence: CSARLPQTDTQYF. The DNA for the CDR3 is TGCAGTGCCAGACTTCCCCAAACAGATACGCAGTATTTT.

The chain has TRBV6-2 or TRBV6-3 and TRBJ2-1, with 11 bases matching TRBD2. Germline V gene data show CDR1 as MNHEY and CDR2 as SVGEGT. The CDR3 has 17 residues. Trimming took 5 bases from V and 6 from J; bases not matched to a gene: 12. In DNA form, the CDR3 reads TGTGCCAGCAGTGGAGATCCGGGACTAGCGGCCCCCAATGAGCAGTTCTTC. This encodes CASSGDPGLAAPNEQFF.

This clonotype was seen only a few times. The V call is TRBV20-1, the J call TRBJ1-6; D is undetermined. Germline V gene lookup returns CDR1 DFQATT and CDR2 SNEGSKA (reference sequence). The CDR3 extends over 15 amino acids. V was shortened by 5 bases and J by 8 bases, with 19 bases between the two germline ends. The CDR3 nucleotides read TGCAGTGCTTTCTCGCAAACAGAAAAAGATTCACCCCTCCACTTT. Its translation: CSAFSQTEKDSPLHF.

The chain couples TRBV6-2 or TRBV6-3 to TRBJ2-1, with 11 bases aligning to TRBD2. In germline, CDR1 is MNHEY, CDR2 SVGEGT. The CDR3 spans 18 residues. Losses at the gene ends were 7 bases for V and 0 bases for J; bases not matched to a gene: 11. The CDR3 region has the DNA TGTGCCAGCACAATTACTAGCGGGGGCCCTCCCTCCTACAATGAGCAGTTCTTC. It specifies CASTITSGGPPSYNEQFF.

Worth noting for this clonotype: A much larger clone lies a single base off, so this may be a read error. This chain joins TRBV6-6 and TRBJ2-3; D uncertain. This CDR3 spans 14 amino acids. The germline V and J ends were trimmed by 4 bases and 0 bases, with 8 bases remaining between them. Germline CDR1 reads MNHNY; CDR2 reads SVGAGI (reference sequence). The CDR3 DNA sequence: TGTGCCAGCAGTTGCGGAGTTAGCACAGATACGCAGTATTTT. This translates into CASSCGVSTDTQYF.

In its sample, this clonotype was seen once. The chain carries TRBV3-1 and TRBJ2-5; D may be TRBD1 or TRBD2 (5 bases each). The CDR3 is 13 amino acids. CDR1 LGHDT and CDR2 YNNKEL come from the germline V gene (reference sequence). Trimming shortened V by 4 bases and J by 11 bases, and 17 bases separated the two germline ends. CDR3 sequence: CASSLGTLHEQYF. The CDR3 DNA reads TGTGCCAGCAGCCTGGGGACGCTCCATGAGCAGTACTTC.

In this sample, this clonotype turned up a few times. The V and J genes are TRBV14 and TRBJ2-5; D gene uncertain. The end of the DNA fits TRBJ2-7 better, so the J call may be wrong. The CDR3 has 13 residues. Germline CDR1 and CDR2: SGHDN and FVKESK. The CDR3 sequence: CASSQVPSGEQYF. The DNA of the CDR3 is TGTGCCAGCAGCCAAGTCCCCAGTGGCGAGCAGTACTTC.

The chain employs TRBV7-7 and TRBJ2-3, with D uncertain. Per the germline V gene, CDR1 is SSHAT and CDR2 is FNYEAQ (reference sequence). V was pared by 4 bases and J by 4 bases, with 9 bases between. CDR3 size: 13 residues. In DNA, the CDR3 is TGTGCCAGCAGCTCCCGAGTGGCAGATACGCAGTATTTT. Its translation: CASSSRVADTQYF.

This clonotype was seen only a few times. V is TRBV20-1 and J is TRBJ2-7; 7 nucleotides line up with TRBD2. J gave up 3 bases and V 6 bases, and 11 bases lay outside the gene matches. The CDR3 loop spans 14 amino acids. Per the germline V gene, CDR1 is DFQATT and CDR2 is SNEGSKA (reference sequence). CDR3 sequence (DNA): TGCAGTGCCTTCGACCGGACTAGGGGCTACGAGCAGTACTTC. This sequence encodes CSAFDRTRGYEQYF.

This clonotype was seen a handful of times. The chain combines TRBV27 with TRBJ1-5, with TRBD1 matching over 8 bases. V gave up 5 bases and J gave up 3 bases; unmatched junction bases: 6. The CDR3 extends over 15 amino acids. From germline, CDR1 is MNHEY and CDR2 SMNVEV (reference sequence). The CDR3 DNA follows: TGTGCCAGCAGTGTGGACAGGGCGCCCAATCAGCCCCAGCATTTT. Its protein is CASSVDRAPNQPQHF.

V is TRBV10-3 and J is TRBJ2-5, with D perhaps TRBD2 (6 bases). CDR1 is ENHRY and CDR2 is SYGVKD in the germline V gene. The CDR3 is 14 amino acids. The V end lost 3 bases, the J end lost 2 bases, and 10 bases lay between the germline ends. The CDR3, as DNA: TGTGCCATCAGTGATCGGGACTCTCAAGAGACCCAGTACTTC. Translating gives CAISDRDSQETQYF.

This chain uses TRBV12-3 or TRBV12-4 with TRBJ1-1; D is unclear. This CDR3 spans 15 amino acids. The ends were cut back, 5 bases at V and 0 bases at J, with 13 bases in the middle. The chain's CDR3 is CASSPREPMNTEAFF. DNA of the CDR3: TGTGCCAGCAGTCCCCGGGAGCCCATGAACACTGAAGCTTTCTTT.

This clonotype was detected many times. The chain carries TRBV5-1 and TRBJ2-5, with no clear D. The germline V gene has CDR1 SGHRS and CDR2 YFSETQ. V lost 2 bases, J lost 3 bases, and 5 bases lay in between. The CDR3 spans 12 residues. As DNA, the CDR3 is TGCGCCAGCAGCTTTAACGAAGAGACCCAGTACTTC. Translated, it gives CASSFNEETQYF.

The chain joins TRBV6-1 to TRBJ1-5, with 7 positions matching TRBD1. The germline V gene encodes CDR1 MNHNS and CDR2 SASEGT. The CDR3 is made up of 13 amino acids. With V trimmed by 7 bases and J by 9 bases, 9 bases remained unmatched. CDR3 sequence reads: CASNRQGGRPQHF. CDR3 sequence (DNA): TGTGCCAGCAACCGACAGGGAGGAAGGCCCCAGCATTTT.

The chain employs TRBV3-1 and TRBJ2-1; perhaps TRBD2 as D (6 bases). V was trimmed by 1 base and J by 0 bases, leaving 28 bases between them. The CDR3 has 22 amino acids. In germline, CDR1 is LGHDT, CDR2 YNNKEL (reference sequence). This chain's CDR3 is CASSQVGGWGRITQSSYNEQFF. The CDR3 DNA sequence: TGTGCCAGCAGCCAAGTTGGGGGGTGGGGCCGGATAACACAGAGCTCCTACAATGAGCAGTTCTTC.